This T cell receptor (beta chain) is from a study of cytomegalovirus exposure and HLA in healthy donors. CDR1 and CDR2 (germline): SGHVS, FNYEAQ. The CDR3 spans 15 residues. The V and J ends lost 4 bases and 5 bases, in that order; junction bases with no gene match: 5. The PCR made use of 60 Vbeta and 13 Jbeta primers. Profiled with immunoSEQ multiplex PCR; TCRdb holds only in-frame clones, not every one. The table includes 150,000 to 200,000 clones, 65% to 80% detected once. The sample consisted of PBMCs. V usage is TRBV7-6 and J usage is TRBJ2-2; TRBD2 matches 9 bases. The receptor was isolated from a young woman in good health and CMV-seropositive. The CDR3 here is CASSSGRGGTGELFF. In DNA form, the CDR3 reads TGTGCCAGCAGCTCCGGGCGGGGGGGAACCGGGGAGCTGTTTTTT.